This TCR beta chain was retrieved from a study of T cell responses to AZD1222 COVID-19 vaccine. Comment on this clone: Its antigen is unidentified.

Here immunoSEQ multiplex PCR was the method, and the copy in TCRdb shows in-frame clones only, minus some. The repertoire holds about 110,000 clones, with about nine tenths as singletons. Points from the study as a whole: AZD1222 recipients seropositive at baseline numbered only six or seven. White British people made up most donors, females outnumbered males, and clonal diversity was possibly underestimated. A reported finding is that nearly half of spike-specific TCRs target unmutated variant regions.

Germline assignment: CDR1 LGHDT and CDR2 YNNKEL (reference sequence). V gave up 3 bases and J gave up 5 bases, with 11 bases separating them. The CDR3 is made up of 13 amino acids. This sequence originates from an adult in good health. The chain recombines TRBV3-1 (or the pseudogene TRBV3-2) with TRBJ2-7, with D perhaps assigned TRBD1 or TRBD2 (6 bases each). The material was peripheral blood, obtained on day 0 of AZD1222 vaccination. The CDR3 spells CASSQIGGNEQYF. CDR3 nucleotides: TGTGCCAGCAGCCAGATAGGGGGGAACGAGCAGTACTTC.